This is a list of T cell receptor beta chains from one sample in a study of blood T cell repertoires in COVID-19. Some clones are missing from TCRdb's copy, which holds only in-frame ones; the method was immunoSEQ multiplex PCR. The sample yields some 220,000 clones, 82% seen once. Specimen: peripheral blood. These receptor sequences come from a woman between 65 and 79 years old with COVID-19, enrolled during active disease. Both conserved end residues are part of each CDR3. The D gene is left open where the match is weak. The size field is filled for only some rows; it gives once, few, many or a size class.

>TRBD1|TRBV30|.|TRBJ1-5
TGTGCCTGGAGTGTAAGGGGACAGACATATCAGCCCCAGCATTTT
CAWSVRGQTYQPQHF
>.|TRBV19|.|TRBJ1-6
TGTGCCAGTAGGACAGACCCGAACAGGGTGATAAATTCACCCCTCCACTTT
CASRTDPNRVINSPLHF
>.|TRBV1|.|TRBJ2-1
TGCACCAGCAGCCTACCGCAGTTAGCGGGGTCCTACAATGAGCAGTTCTTC
CTSSLPQLAGSYNEQFF
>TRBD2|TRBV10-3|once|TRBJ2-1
TGTGCCATCAGTGGACTAGCGGAGAGGGACAATGAGCAGTTCTTC
CAISGLAERDNEQFF
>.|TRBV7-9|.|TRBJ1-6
TGTGCCAGCAGCTTAGATTGGGCGAATAATTCACCCCTCCACTTT
CASSLDWANNSPLHF
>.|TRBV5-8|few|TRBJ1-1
TGTGCCAGCAGCTTGATGAGGAGCGACACTGAAGCTTTCTTT
CASSLMRSDTEAFF
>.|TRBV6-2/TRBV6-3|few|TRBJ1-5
TGTGCCAGCAGTTACTGGGACATATCTCAGCCCCAGCATTTT
CASSYWDISQPQHF
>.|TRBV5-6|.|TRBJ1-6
TGTGCCAGCAGCTTGGGAGGAGGCAGGGGCAATAATTCACCCCTCCACTTT
CASSLGGGRGNNSPLHF
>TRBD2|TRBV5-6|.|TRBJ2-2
TGTGCCAGCAGCTTGAAGTTAGCGGGTTGGACCGGGGAGCTGTTTTTT
CASSLKLAGWTGELFF
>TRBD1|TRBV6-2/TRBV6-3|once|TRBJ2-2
TGTGCCAGCAGTTACACTGGACAGGGGGGAACCGGGGAGCTGTTTTTT
CASSYTGQGGTGELFF
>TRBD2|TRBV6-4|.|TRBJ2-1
TGTGCCAGCGCCCTATATCGGACTAGCCCCGAGTGGTATGAGCAGTTCTTC
CASALYRTSPEWYEQFF
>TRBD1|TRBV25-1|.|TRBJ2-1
TGTGCCAGCAGTGAATGGGGACAGGGGGCGCAGAATGAGCAGTTCTTC
CASSEWGQGAQNEQFF
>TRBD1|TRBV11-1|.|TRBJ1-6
TGTGCCAGCAGCGAAGACAGGGGGCTTCCCAATTCACCCCTCCACTTT
CASSEDRGLPNSPLHF
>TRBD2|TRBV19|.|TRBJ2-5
TGTGCCAGTAGTATAGAGGCCGGGAGGGCTATAGAGACCCAGTACTTC
CASSIEAGRAIETQYF
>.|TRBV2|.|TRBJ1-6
TGTGCCAGCAGGGAGGGAAATTCACCCCTCCACTTT
CASREGNSPLHF
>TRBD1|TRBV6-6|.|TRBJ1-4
TGTGCCAGCAGTTTCAACAGGGGGCGCGAAAAAAAACTGTTTTTT
CASSFNRGREKKLFF
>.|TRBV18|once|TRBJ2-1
TGTGCCAGCTCACAAGGCCAGGGCCAGGGCTATGAGCAGTTCTTC
CASSQGQGQGYEQFF
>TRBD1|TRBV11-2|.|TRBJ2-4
TGTGCCAGCAGCCCTAGGGTAGGACAGGGGGATTCCAAAAACATTCAGTACTTC
CASSPRVGQGDSKNIQYF
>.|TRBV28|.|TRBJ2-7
TGTGCCAGCAGACGAGGGGGATGGGACGAGCAGTACTTC
CASRRGGWDEQYF
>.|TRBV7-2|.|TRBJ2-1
TGTGCCAGCAGCTTACTGGCTGAGCAGTTCTTC
CASSLLAEQFF
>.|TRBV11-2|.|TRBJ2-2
TGTGCCAGCAGCCGGCACAGGGAGAACACCGGGGAGCTGTTTTTT
CASSRHRENTGELFF
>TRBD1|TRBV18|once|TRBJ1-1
TGTGCCACCTCACCCGGGACAGGGTGGCCTGAAGCTTTCTTT
CATSPGTGWPEAFF
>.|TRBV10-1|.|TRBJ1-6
TGCGCCAGCCGACTGGATAATAATTCACCCCTCCACTTT
CASRLDNNSPLHF
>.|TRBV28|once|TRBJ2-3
TGTGCCAGCAGTTTATTAGGTAGCGCGACTGGGGATACGCAGTATTTT
CASSLLGSATGDTQYF
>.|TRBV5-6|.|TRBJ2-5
TGTGCCAGCAGCTTGGAATCTAGGAGAGAGACCCAGTACTTC
CASSLESRRETQYF